Below are 27 T cell receptor beta chains sequenced from a single sample in a study of T cell repertoires in cytomegalovirus infection. TCRdb re-analysed the reads in MiXCR, keeping a single row per CDR3 protein. The data contain hundreds of thousands of distinct CDR3 sequences, more than 20% of them singletons. Sequencing was carried out using CD8+ T cells from PBMCs. Receptor source: a human donor in good health (CMV status not recorded). Some clones in this sample may be carry-over from other donors' samples.

This chain connects TRBV7-9 to TRBJ1-2; D unresolved. V lost 3 bases, J lost 6 bases, and 5 bases lay in between. The CDR3 runs to 11 residues. The germline V gene encodes CDR1 SEHNR and CDR2 FQNEAQ (reference sequence). Here the CDR3 reads CASSFLDGYTF. The CDR3 coding sequence is TGTGCCAGCAGCTTCTTGGATGGCTACACCTTC.

This sequence joins TRBV28 and TRBJ2-7; 14 bases align to TRBD2. CDR1 is MDHEN and CDR2 is SYDVKM in the germline V gene. The CDR3 is 14 amino acids. V lost 5 bases and J lost 6; bases outside the gene matches: 3. CDR3 coding DNA: TGTGCCAGCAGTCGACTAGCGGGGGGGGTCGAGCAGTACTTC. Translation gives CASSRLAGGVEQYF.

This clonotype was seen a few times. The J gene is TRBJ2-2, the V gene TRBV19; 8 nucleotides line up with TRBD2. V trimming: 0 bases; J trimming: 3 bases; junction bases outside the gene matches: 12. CDR1 is LNHDA and CDR2 is SQIVND in the germline V gene (reference sequence). The CDR3 sequence is 19 residues long. The CDR3 loop is CASSIEGLTAGAYTGELFF. The CDR3 DNA follows: TGTGCCAGTAGTATAGAGGGGTTGACAGCGGGGGCCTACACCGGGGAGCTGTTTTTT.

This clonotype was seen at least ten times. The CDR3 loop is CASSLGSDRGSEAFF. In DNA form, the CDR3 reads TGTGCCAGCAGCTTAGGTTCGGACAGGGGGTCTGAAGCTTTCTTT. The chain links TRBV7-8 to TRBJ1-1; 10 bases fit TRBD1. J was trimmed by 6 bases and V by 1 base; bases with no gene match: 5. Germline assignment: CDR1 SGHVS and CDR2 FQNEAQ. The CDR3 consists of 15 residues.

The sample holds a few counts of this clonotype. The rearrangement links TRBV5-5 to TRBJ1-1; D is perhaps TRBD1 (5 bases). V lost 0 bases and J lost 5, with 17 bases in between. Germline assignment: CDR1 SGHKS and CDR2 YYEKEE (reference sequence). The CDR3 has 16 residues. CDR3 amino acids: CASSLVPEGAGTEAFF. CDR3 nucleotides: TGTGCCAGCAGCTTGGTACCAGAAGGGGCGGGGACTGAAGCTTTCTTT.

The gene calls are TRBV7-9 and TRBJ1-6; TRBD1 agrees at 9 bases. Germline CDR1 and CDR2: SEHNR and FQNEAQ (reference sequence). The CDR3 sequence is 19 residues long. V was pared by 8 bases and J by 0 bases, with 14 bases of the junction left unmatched. The CDR3 DNA follows: TGTGCCAGCCATGAAAGGGACAGGGCCACCGGCTCCTATAATTCACCCCTCCACTTT. Encoded protein: CASHERDRATGSYNSPLHF.

This clonotype was detected only a few times. The V gene is TRBV12-3 or TRBV12-4, the J gene TRBJ2-3; TRBD2 agrees at 9 bases. The V and J ends lost 4 bases and 8 bases, in that order; junction bases with no gene match: 10. The CDR3 has 15 amino acids. Here the CDR3 reads CASSSRLAERGTQYF. CDR3 DNA sequence: TGTGCCAGCAGTTCCCGACTAGCGGAGAGGGGTACGCAGTATTTT.

This clonotype was seen a few times. The genes are TRBV5-1 and TRBJ2-1; the match to TRBD2 covers 10 bases. Looked up from germline, CDR1 is SGHRS and CDR2 is YFSETQ. The J segment lost 0 bases and the V segment lost 7 bases, leaving 7 bases of the junction unmatched. The CDR3 sequence is 16 residues long. In DNA, the CDR3 is TGCGCCAGCGGGGGGACTAGCGATAGCTCCTACAATGAGCAGTTCTTC. Protein: CASGGTSDSSYNEQFF.

As to this clonotype: One junction end does not reproduce the germline sequence, and a read error may be involved. The chain carries TRBV28 and TRBJ1-2; D remains ambiguous. The CDR3 loop spans 14 amino acids. The germline V gene has CDR1 MDHEN and CDR2 SYDVKM. CDR3 sequence reads: CASSGKIDGYGYAF. The CDR3 DNA reads TGTGCCAGCAGTGGGAAAATCGACGGCTATGGCTACGCCTTC.

This clonotype was found many times. The chain links TRBV7-8 to TRBJ2-5; no clear D. Germline CDR1 is SGHVS and CDR2 is FQNEAQ. This CDR3 has 14 residues. Trimming shortened V by 5 bases and J by 0 bases, and 10 bases separated the two germline ends. The CDR3 loop reads CASSPPRYQETQYF. CDR3 nucleotide sequence: TGTGCCAGCAGCCCCCCTAGGTACCAAGAGACCCAGTACTTC.

The chain has TRBV9 and TRBJ2-6, with 9 bases aligning to TRBD1. The CDR3 runs to 20 residues. Germline V gene lookup returns CDR1 SGDLS and CDR2 YYNGEE. Trimming took 3 bases from V and 0 from J; bases not matched to a gene: 13. The CDR3 here is CASSGLGVGQGSSGANVLTF. For the CDR3, the DNA is TGTGCCAGCAGCGGCTTGGGGGTGGGACAGGGAAGCTCTGGGGCCAACGTCCTGACTTTC. Based on the CDR3 plus reference TRBV9 and TRBJ2-6, the full variable domain is DSGVTQTPKHLITATGQRVTLRCSPRSGDLSVYWYQQSLDQGLQFLIQYYNGEERAKGNILERFSAQQFPDLHSELNLSSLELGDSALYFCASSGLGVGQGSSGANVLTFGAGSRLTVL.

This clonotype was detected many times. This sequence joins TRBV7-2 and TRBJ2-5; D ambiguous. The V end lost 5 bases, the J end lost 0 bases, and 13 bases lay between the germline ends. The CDR3 has 15 amino acids. Germline CDR1 SGHTA, CDR2 FQGNSA. This CDR3 reads CASSPLLRNQETQYF. As DNA, the CDR3 is TGTGCCAGCAGCCCCCTCCTGAGAAACCAAGAGACCCAGTACTTC.

The chain couples TRBV28 to TRBJ1-4, with D hard to call. Trimming took 2 bases from V and 6 from J, leaving 1 base between them. This CDR3 spans 11 amino acids. Germline values: CDR1 MDHEN, CDR2 SYDVKM. The CDR3 loop is CASSLHEKLFF. The CDR3 DNA reads as TGTGCCAGCAGTTTACATGAAAAACTGTTTTTT.

This clonotype was seen at least ten times. J is TRBJ1-3 and V is TRBV7-8; D unresolved. CDR1 and CDR2 (germline): SGHVS, FQNEAQ. The CDR3 consists of 15 residues. Trimming pared 5 bases from V and 2 bases from J, leaving 13 bases between. The CDR3, as DNA: TGTGCCAGCAGCCTATCGGACGGTCCTGGAAACACCATATATTTT. It encodes CASSLSDGPGNTIYF. Combining the CDR3 with reference TRBV7-8 and TRBJ1-3 gives the whole variable domain GAGVSQSPRYKVAKRGQDVALRCDPISGHVSLFWYQQALGQGPEFLTYFQNEAQLDKSGLPSDRFFAERPEGSVSTLKIQRTQQEDSAVYLCASSLSDGPGNTIYFGEGSWLTVV.

This clonotype was counted ten times or more. The rearrangement links TRBV7-6 to TRBJ2-1, with 7 positions matching TRBD1. Germline values: CDR1 SGHVS, CDR2 FNYEAQ. This CDR3 contains 15 residues. V lost 5 bases to trimming and J lost 6 bases; unmatched junction nucleotides: 10. CDR3 DNA sequence: TGTGCCAGCAGCAAAGGGGTAAACAGGGGCAATGAGCAGTTCTTC. Translated: CASSKGVNRGNEQFF. Using reference TRBV7-6 and TRBJ2-1 for the parts outside the CDR3, the full variable domain is GAGVSQSPRYKVTKRGQDVALRCDPISGHVSLYWYRQALGQGPEFLTYFNYEAQQDKSGLPNDRFSAERPEGSISTLTIQRTEQRDSAMYRCASSKGVNRGNEQFFGPGTRLTVL.

This clonotype was detected only a few times. The chain recombines TRBV7-9 with TRBJ2-1, with unresolved D. V dropped 5 bases and J dropped 7 bases, with 27 bases sitting between them. Per germline, CDR1 SEHNR and CDR2 FQNEAQ (reference sequence). CDR3 length equals 18 residues. CDR3 in DNA: TGTGCCAGCAGCCCGCCCGCCGGTGGGAAGTCTACCCGAAATGAGCAGTTCTTC. Amino acid sequence: CASSPPAGGKSTRNEQFF.

A note on this clonotype: A much larger clone lies a single base off, so this may be a read error. The V call is TRBV19, the J call TRBJ2-2; the D call may be TRBD1 or TRBD2 (5 bases each). Germline CDR1 LNHDA, CDR2 SQIVND (reference sequence). This CDR3 contains 15 residues. V was pared by 7 bases and J by 1 base, with 13 bases between. CDR3 region: CASKMTGLNTGELFF. In DNA form, the CDR3 reads TGTGCCAGTAAAATGACGGGGCTGAACACCGGGGAGCTGTTTTTT.

Notes on this clonotype: This may be a read error, as it is one base from a much larger clone. The gene calls are TRBV7-2 and TRBJ2-2, with a possible D match to TRBD1 (6 bases). Germline CDR1 is SGHTA and CDR2 is FQGNSA. The CDR3 totals 18 residues. Trimming cost V 1 base and J 7 bases, with 22 bases left between them. CDR3 residues: CASSLGGTFTGYNGELFF. DNA of the CDR3: TGTGCCAGCAGCTTAGGAGGCACATTTACAGGGTATAACGGGGAGCTGTTTTTT.

The chain recombines TRBV4-1 with TRBJ2-7, with D possibly being TRBD2 (6 bases). Germline CDR1 is MGHRA and CDR2 is YSYEKL. V lost 1 base and J lost 3, with 13 bases in between. CDR3 length: 15 amino acids. The CDR3 sequence: CASSQVAGPLYEQYV. Written as DNA, the CDR3 is TGCGCCAGCAGCCAAGTCGCGGGACCGCTCTACGAGCAGTACGTC.

This clonotype was detected a few times. The chain uses TRBV6-6 and TRBJ2-7, with 10 bases that match TRBD1. The CDR3 totals 15 residues. The junction had 4 bases not matched to a gene; V was cut back by 2 bases and J by 3 bases. Germline CDR1 MNHNY, CDR2 SVGAGI (reference sequence). CDR3 protein: CASSYPGQGVYEQYF. The CDR3 nucleotides read TGTGCCAGCAGTTACCCCGGACAGGGGGTCTACGAGCAGTACTTC.

CDR3 loop: CASSLEGGLYEQYF. CDR3 in DNA: TGTGCCAGCAGCTTAGAAGGGGGTCTCTACGAGCAGTACTTC. The chain joins TRBV7-9 to TRBJ2-7; D might be TRBD1 (6 bases). Trimming removed 1 base from V and 3 bases from J, with 10 bases in between. The length of the CDR3 is 14 residues. CDR1 SEHNR and CDR2 FQNEAQ come from the germline V gene (reference sequence).

This sequence joins TRBV6-6 and TRBJ2-2; TRBD2 matches at 12 bases. Trimming at V came to 5 bases and at J to 1 base, leaving 2 bases not matched to a gene. Germline lookup yields CDR1 MNHNY and CDR2 SVGAGI (reference sequence). This CDR3 comprises 16 residues. Written as DNA, the CDR3 is TGTGCCAGCAGTCCACTAGCGGGGGGGAACACCGGGGAGCTGTTTTTT. As protein: CASSPLAGGNTGELFF.

The V and J genes are TRBV12-3 or TRBV12-4 and TRBJ1-5; no reliable D call. The CDR3 is made up of 13 amino acids. V was clipped by 1 base and J by 10 bases, with 11 bases between them. The CDR3 here is CASSLVGFRPQHF. DNA of the CDR3: TGTGCCAGCAGTTTAGTAGGGTTCCGCCCCCAGCATTTT.

This chain links TRBV12-5 with TRBJ2-5, with D maybe TRBD1 (6 bases). The CDR3 has 13 residues. Trimming took off 4 bases at V and 3 bases at J, with 9 bases between the two ends. CDR1 LGHNT and CDR2 FRNRAP come from the germline V gene. CDR3 bases: TGTGCTAGTGGTTCGGACAGTGAAGAGACCCAGTACTTC. The encoded protein is CASGSDSEETQYF.

Many counts were recorded for this clonotype. The chain uses TRBV7-2 and TRBJ2-5, with D tentatively TRBD2 (5 bases). The CDR3 consists of 13 residues. The ends were cut back, 5 bases at V and 5 bases at J, with 12 bases in the middle. The germline V gene encodes CDR1 SGHTA and CDR2 FQGNSA. The CDR3 region is CASSPRVRETQYF. As DNA, the CDR3 is TGTGCCAGCAGCCCGCGGGTACGGGAGACCCAGTACTTC.

In this sample, this clonotype turned up a few times. The rearrangement uses TRBV3-1 and TRBJ2-7, with D possibly TRBD1 on 7 matching bases. Trimming removed 2 bases at V and 6 bases at J, with 14 bases between. The CDR3 covers 14 residues. Germline CDR1 LGHDT, CDR2 YNNKEL (reference sequence). The CDR3 DNA sequence: TGTGCCAGCAGCCAAAGGCAGGGGGGACGCGAGCAGTACGTC. Its translation is CASSQRQGGREQYV.

This clonotype occurred many times. This rearrangement joins TRBV7-8 to TRBJ1-1; 8 nucleotides agree with TRBD1. The ends lost 5 bases at V and 1 base at J; junction bases unmatched: 9. The CDR3 is made up of 16 amino acids. In germline, CDR1 is SGHVS, CDR2 FQNEAQ. The CDR3 loop reads CASSPRTGRSNTEAFF. CDR3 sequence (DNA): TGTGCCAGCAGCCCCCGGACAGGGCGTTCGAACACTGAAGCTTTCTTT.